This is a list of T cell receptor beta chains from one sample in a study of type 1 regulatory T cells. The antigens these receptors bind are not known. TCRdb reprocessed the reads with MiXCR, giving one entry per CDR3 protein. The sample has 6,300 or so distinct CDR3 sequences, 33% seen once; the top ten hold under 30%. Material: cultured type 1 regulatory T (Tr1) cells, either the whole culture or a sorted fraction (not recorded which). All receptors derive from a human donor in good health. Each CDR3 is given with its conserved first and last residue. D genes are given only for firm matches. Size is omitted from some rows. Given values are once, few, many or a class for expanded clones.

CDR3: CASSPQLGIITSGSENEQFF
DNA: TGTGCCAGCTCACCACAACTTGGTATTATAACTAGCGGGAGTGAGAATGAGCAGTTCTTC
D: TRBD2
J: TRBJ2-1
size: NA
V: TRBV18

CDR3: CASSRERVYEQYF
DNA: TGTGCCAGCAGCCGAGAGAGAGTCTACGAGCAGTACTTC
D: NA
J: TRBJ2-7
size: many
V: TRBV4-2

CDR3: CASRSGLVTGELFF
DNA: TGTGCCAGCAGGTCAGGACTAGTGACCGGGGAGCTGTTTTTT
D: TRBD2
J: TRBJ2-2
size: few
V: TRBV12-3/TRBV12-4

CDR3: CASSPPRGGANTGELFF
DNA: TGCGCCAGCAGCCCCCCGAGAGGGGGGGCAAACACCGGGGAGCTGTTTTTT
D: NA
J: TRBJ2-2
size: NA
V: TRBV5-1

CDR3: CASSQDSHYTF
DNA: TGTGCCAGCAGCCAGGACAGCCACTACACCTTC
D: NA
J: TRBJ1-2
size: few
V: TRBV5-6

CDR3: CASIRGGAGDTQYF
DNA: TGTGCCAGCATCCGAGGGGGAGCCGGAGATACGCAGTATTTT
D: NA
J: TRBJ2-3
size: medium-sized
V: TRBV11-2

CDR3: CASRPKGTANYGYTF
DNA: TGTGCCAGCAGGCCCAAGGGGACAGCTAACTATGGCTACACCTTC
D: TRBD1
J: TRBJ1-2
size: NA
V: TRBV28

CDR3: CASIPGQVSYEQYF
DNA: TGTGCCAGCATTCCGGGACAGGTGTCCTACGAGCAGTACTTC
D: TRBD1
J: TRBJ2-7
size: NA
V: TRBV2

CDR3: CASSLSSGSQETQYF
DNA: TGCGCCAGCAGCTTATCTAGCGGGTCACAAGAGACCCAGTACTTC
D: TRBD2
J: TRBJ2-5
size: NA
V: TRBV5-1

CDR3: CASYPHVGRTGELFF
DNA: TGTGCCAGCTACCCCCACGTGGGGCGCACCGGGGAGCTGTTTTTT
D: NA
J: TRBJ2-2
size: once
V: TRBV6-2/TRBV6-3

CDR3: CASSLVVIPTGELFF
DNA: TGTGCCAGCAGCTTGGTCGTGATCCCCACCGGGGAGCTGTTTTTT
D: NA
J: TRBJ2-2
size: medium-sized
V: TRBV7-2

CDR3: CASSSGTAHEKLFF
DNA: TGCGCCAGCAGCTCCGGGACGGCCCATGAAAAACTGTTTTTT
D: NA
J: TRBJ1-4
size: medium-sized
V: TRBV5-1

CDR3: CSARHVNTGELFF
DNA: TGCAGTGCTAGACACGTGAACACCGGGGAGCTGTTTTTT
D: NA
J: TRBJ2-2
size: many
V: TRBV20-1

CDR3: CASSVGGGMDGYTF
DNA: TGTGCCAGCAGCGTAGGTGGGGGGATGGATGGCTACACCTTC
D: NA
J: TRBJ1-2
size: NA
V: TRBV9

CDR3: CATSDPPDRVYEQYF
DNA: TGTGCCACCAGTGACCCCCCGGACAGGGTCTACGAGCAGTACTTC
D: TRBD1
J: TRBJ2-7
size: NA
V: TRBV24-1

CDR3: CASSLTSGSTYEQYF
DNA: TGCGCCAGCAGCTTGACTAGCGGGAGTACCTACGAGCAGTACTTC
D: TRBD2
J: TRBJ2-7
size: many
V: TRBV5-1

CDR3: CASIYETDTGELFF
DNA: TGTGCCAGCATTTACGAGACAGACACCGGGGAGCTGTTTTTT
D: NA
J: TRBJ2-2
size: NA
V: TRBV2

CDR3: CASATAAKNIQYF
DNA: TGTGCCAGTGCGACGGCAGCCAAAAACATTCAGTACTTC
D: NA
J: TRBJ2-4
size: NA
V: TRBV19

CDR3: CASSQERGLLNTEAFF
DNA: TGCGCCAGCAGCCAGGAACGAGGGCTACTGAACACTGAAGCTTTCTTT
D: NA
J: TRBJ1-1
size: few
V: TRBV5-1

CDR3: CASSFTGYEQYF
DNA: TGCGCCAGCAGCTTTACCGGATACGAGCAGTACTTC
D: NA
J: TRBJ2-7
size: few
V: TRBV5-1

CDR3: CSARDRAGQPQHF
DNA: TGCAGTGCTAGGGACAGGGCAGGGCAGCCCCAGCATTTT
D: TRBD1
J: TRBJ1-5
size: many
V: TRBV20-1

CDR3: CASSSTSTYEQYF
DNA: TGCGCCAGCAGCTCGACATCTACTTACGAGCAGTACTTC
D: NA
J: TRBJ2-7
size: medium-sized
V: TRBV5-1

CDR3: CASSQLQGNIQYF
DNA: TGTGCCAGCAGCCAGCTTCAGGGAAACATTCAGTACTTC
D: NA
J: TRBJ2-4
size: medium-sized
V: TRBV3-1

CDR3: CASSLGHSLANYGYTF
DNA: TGCGCCAGCAGCTTGGGTCATAGTCTCGCCAACTATGGCTACACCTTC
D: NA
J: TRBJ1-2
size: NA
V: TRBV5-1

CDR3: CASSLRVLSNQPQHF
DNA: TGTGCCAGCAGCTTAAGGGTTTTGAGCAATCAGCCCCAGCATTTT
D: NA
J: TRBJ1-5
size: NA
V: TRBV7-8

CDR3: CASSVTGLAGQETQYF
DNA: TGTGCCAGCAGCGTGACTGGCCTAGCGGGACAAGAGACCCAGTACTTC
D: TRBD2
J: TRBJ2-5
size: few
V: TRBV7-6

CDR3: CASSPDTQYF
DNA: TGTGCCAGCAGTCCGGATACGCAGTATTTT
D: NA
J: TRBJ2-3
size: NA
V: TRBV28

CDR3: CATSENGRGNTIYF
DNA: TGTGCCACCAGTGAAAATGGCCGCGGAAACACCATATATTTT
D: NA
J: TRBJ1-3
size: few
V: TRBV24-1

CDR3: CAINPDKREGPTDTQYF
DNA: TGTGCCATCAACCCCGACAAGCGGGAGGGCCCCACAGATACGCAGTATTTT
D: TRBD2
J: TRBJ2-3
size: medium-sized
V: TRBV10-3

CDR3: CSARDMGPSGSTDTQYF
DNA: TGCAGTGCTAGAGATATGGGTCCTAGCGGGAGCACAGATACGCAGTATTTT
D: TRBD2
J: TRBJ2-3
size: NA
V: TRBV20-1

CDR3: CASSLAIGSRPYNEQFF
DNA: TGCGCCAGCAGCTTGGCCATAGGGTCTCGCCCTTACAATGAGCAGTTCTTC
D: NA
J: TRBJ2-1
size: NA
V: TRBV5-1

CDR3: CAISVTGNTGELFF
DNA: TGTGCCATCAGTGTTACGGGGAACACCGGGGAGCTGTTTTTT
D: NA
J: TRBJ2-2
size: many
V: TRBV10-3

CDR3: CASMSRAGYEQYF
DNA: TGTGCCAGCATGAGTAGGGCGGGCTACGAGCAGTACTTC
D: NA
J: TRBJ2-7
size: NA
V: TRBV27

CDR3: CASSESQMAGSNQPQHF
DNA: TGTGCCAGCAGTGAGTCCCAGATGGCCGGAAGCAATCAGCCCCAGCATTTT
D: NA
J: TRBJ1-5
size: NA
V: TRBV6-1

CDR3: CASSLSAGYEAFF
DNA: TGTGCCAGCAGTTTATCGGCAGGATATGAAGCTTTCTTT
D: NA
J: TRBJ1-1
size: few
V: TRBV12-3/TRBV12-4

CDR3: CASSLAGGRTGELFF
DNA: TGTGCCAGCAGCCTAGCGGGAGGGAGAACCGGGGAGCTGTTTTTT
D: TRBD2
J: TRBJ2-2
size: once
V: TRBV5-4

CDR3: CASSLYKYEQYF
DNA: TGTGCCAGCAGCTTGTACAAGTACGAGCAGTACTTC
D: NA
J: TRBJ2-7
size: NA
V: TRBV5-4

CDR3: CASSRRGQGALDTEAFF
DNA: TGTGCCAGCAGCCGAAGGGGACAGGGGGCTTTGGACACTGAAGCTTTCTTT
D: TRBD1
J: TRBJ1-1
size: few
V: TRBV5-4

CDR3: CASSTNWGANEQFF
DNA: TGTGCCAGCAGCACAAACTGGGGCGCCAATGAGCAGTTCTTC
D: NA
J: TRBJ2-1
size: few
V: TRBV7-2

CDR3: CASGYTSGPHNEQFF
DNA: TGTGCCAGCGGATATACTAGCGGGCCTCACAATGAGCAGTTCTTC
D: TRBD2
J: TRBJ2-1
size: many
V: TRBV6-5

CDR3: CASSLAGAPTDTQYF
DNA: TGTGCCAGCAGCTTAGCGGGGGCCCCCACAGATACGCAGTATTTT
D: NA
J: TRBJ2-3
size: few
V: TRBV7-2

CDR3: CASSPPGQLAKNIQYF
DNA: TGTGCCAGCTCACCACCGGGACAGCTAGCCAAAAACATTCAGTACTTC
D: TRBD1
J: TRBJ2-4
size: few
V: TRBV18

CDR3: CASSWTTSSTDTQYF
DNA: TGTGCCAGCAGCTGGACAACAAGTAGCACAGATACGCAGTATTTT
D: NA
J: TRBJ2-3
size: NA
V: TRBV6-5

CDR3: CASSNVGRETQYF
DNA: TGTGCCAGCAGCAACGTGGGTCGGGAGACCCAGTACTTC
D: NA
J: TRBJ2-5
size: once
V: TRBV21-1

CDR3: CASSQDRGKTGELFF
DNA: TGTGCCAGCAGCCAGGACAGGGGGAAGACCGGGGAGCTGTTTTTT
D: TRBD1
J: TRBJ2-2
size: NA
V: TRBV6-6

CDR3: CASSLVVSSANVLTF
DNA: TGTGCCAGCAGCTTGGTTGTCTCTTCGGCCAACGTCCTGACTTTC
D: NA
J: TRBJ2-6
size: NA
V: TRBV5-6

CDR3: CASSPDRGPTYEQYF
DNA: TGTGCCAGCAGCCCGGACAGGGGGCCTACCTACGAGCAGTACTTC
D: TRBD1
J: TRBJ2-7
size: NA
V: TRBV6-5

CDR3: CASSRDRALGDEQYF
DNA: TGTGCCAGCAGCCGGGACAGGGCTCTGGGGGACGAGCAGTACTTC
D: TRBD1
J: TRBJ2-7
size: few
V: TRBV6-5